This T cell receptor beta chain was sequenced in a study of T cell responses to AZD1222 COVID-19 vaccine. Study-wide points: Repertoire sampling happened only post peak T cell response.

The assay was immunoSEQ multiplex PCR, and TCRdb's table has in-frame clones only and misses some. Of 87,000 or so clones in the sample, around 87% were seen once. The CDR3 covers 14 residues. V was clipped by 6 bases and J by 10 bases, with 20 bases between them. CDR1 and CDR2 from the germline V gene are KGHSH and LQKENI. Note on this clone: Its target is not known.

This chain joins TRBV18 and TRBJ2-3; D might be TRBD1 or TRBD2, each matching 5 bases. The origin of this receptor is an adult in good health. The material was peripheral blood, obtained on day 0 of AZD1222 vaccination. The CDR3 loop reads CASSTGESGRAQYF. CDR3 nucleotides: TGTGCCAGCTCCACCGGGGAATCAGGGCGCGCGCAGTATTTT.